This T cell receptor (beta chain) is drawn from a study of persistence of HIV-infected CD4 T cells. An overlapping HIV-1 Gag peptide pool stimulated these cells at 0.95 to 1 ug/peptide/mL. Sorting selected CD4+ T cells upregulating both CD40 ligand and CD69. The immunoSEQ assay was version 4, run in survey mode. Profiled with immunoSEQ multiplex PCR; TCRdb holds only in-frame clones, not every one. The repertoire consists of around 9,900 clones, with 82% occurring once and the leading ten covering 2% to 2.5%. V shed 1 base and J shed 7 bases, with 9 bases lying between them. The CDR3 is 13 residues long. Points on this clone: The antigen is not known.

The receptor was derived from an adult woman with HIV who was CMV-seropositive. The chain has TRBV12-3 or TRBV12-4 and TRBJ2-3; D ambiguous. The material was CD4+ T cells sorted from PBMCs after approximately 19-hour stimulation, obtained from a patient who received antiretroviral therapy. The CDR3 DNA reads TGTGCCAGCAGTTTAGGGCCAACTAATACGCAGTATTTT. It is translated as CASSLGPTNTQYF.